This TCR beta chain was obtained from a study of Ad26.COV2.S vaccination and SARS-CoV-2 variants. Whole-study results and caveats: Total responses of T cells may have been underestimated by the analyses of TCR breadth and depth.

Indicated treatment: roughly 20 received Ad26.COV2.S at low or high dose, single or two shots; about five received placebo; per-sample allocation not given. The study sampled participants on day 63 after the first vaccine or placebo injection. Built on an Ad26 vector, the vaccine expressed Wuhan-strain SARS-CoV-2 spike. This clone was counted only a few times. What it binds is unknown. V was cut by 2 bases and J by 0 bases, with 11 bases left in between. CDR1 and CDR2 (germline): SNHLY, FYNNEI. The CDR3 consists of 16 residues. Clones were read by immunoSEQ multiplex PCR, and TCRdb kept only the in-frame ones, dropping some. Seen here are 400,000 to 450,000 clones, roughly 90% observed once, and the top ten hold 1.5% to 2%.

This clonotype originated in a person aged 18 to 59 who received the Ad26.COV2.S COVID-19 vaccine or a placebo. Specimen: peripheral blood, collected in a trial of Ad26.COV2.S vaccine versus placebo. The rearrangement uses TRBV2 and TRBJ1-5, with D hard to call. The CDR3 loop is CASSEHWPGSNQPQHF. The CDR3 DNA reads TGTGCCAGCAGTGAACACTGGCCGGGTAGCAATCAGCCCCAGCATTTT.